The clone carrying this T cell receptor beta chain was detected many times. The data derive from a study of molecular identifiers for immune sequencing clone quantification. TCRdb reprocessed the PCR reads via MiXCR and lists one record per CDR3 protein. Of approximately 97,000 distinct CDR3 sequences listed, roughly 24% were seen once; the top ten hold more than 0.8%. This CDR3 is 16 amino acids long. V lost 5 bases, J lost 0 bases, and 16 bases lay in between. CDR1 SEHNR and CDR2 FQNEAQ come from the germline V gene (reference sequence). Material: naive CD8+ T cells from blood, with Jurkat cell RNA spiked in. Subset indicated: FACS-sorted CD8+CD4-CCR7+CD45RA+ naive T cells. The TCR originated in a human donor in good health. Some libraries in this study had Jurkat cell RNA spiked in. The rearrangement uses TRBV7-9 and TRBJ1-2, with TRBD1 as a possible D gene (6 bases). The CDR3 region is CASSPRQDSANYGYTF. Here the CDR3 DNA reads TGTGCCAGCAGCCCGCGACAGGATTCTGCTAACTATGGCTACACCTTC. Using reference TRBV7-9 and TRBJ1-2 for the parts outside the CDR3, the full variable domain is DTGVSQNPRHKITKRGQNVTFRCDPISEHNRLYWYRQTLGQGPEFLTYFQNEAQLEKSRLLSDRFSAERPKGSFSTLEIQRTEQGDSAMYLCASSPRQDSANYGYTFGSGTRLTVV.